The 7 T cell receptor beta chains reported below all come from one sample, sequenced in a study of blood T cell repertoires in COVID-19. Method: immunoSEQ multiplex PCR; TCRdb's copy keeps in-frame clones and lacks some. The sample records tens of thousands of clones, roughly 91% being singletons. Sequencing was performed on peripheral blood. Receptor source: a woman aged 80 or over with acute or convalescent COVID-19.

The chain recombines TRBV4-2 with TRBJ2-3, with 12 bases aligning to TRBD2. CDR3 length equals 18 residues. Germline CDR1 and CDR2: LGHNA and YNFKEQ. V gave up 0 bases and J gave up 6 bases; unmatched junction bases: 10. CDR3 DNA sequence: TGTGCCAGCAGCCAAGATCCACTAGCGGGGGGCCCGGGCGATACGCAGTATTTT. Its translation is CASSQDPLAGGPGDTQYF.

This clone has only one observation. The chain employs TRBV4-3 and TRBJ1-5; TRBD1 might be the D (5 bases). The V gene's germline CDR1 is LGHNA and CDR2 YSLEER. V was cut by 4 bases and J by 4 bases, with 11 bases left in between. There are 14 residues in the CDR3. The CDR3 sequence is CASSPSGGNQPQHF. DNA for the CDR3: TGCGCCAGCAGCCCGTCCGGGGGGAATCAGCCCCAGCATTTT.

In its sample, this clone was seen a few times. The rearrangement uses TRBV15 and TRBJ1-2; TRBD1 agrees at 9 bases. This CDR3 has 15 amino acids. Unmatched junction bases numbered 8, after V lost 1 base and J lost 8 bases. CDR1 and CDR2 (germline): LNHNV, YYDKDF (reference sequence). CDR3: CATSRGGGTGIGYTF. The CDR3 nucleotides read TGTGCCACCAGCAGAGGAGGCGGGACAGGGATCGGCTACACCTTC.

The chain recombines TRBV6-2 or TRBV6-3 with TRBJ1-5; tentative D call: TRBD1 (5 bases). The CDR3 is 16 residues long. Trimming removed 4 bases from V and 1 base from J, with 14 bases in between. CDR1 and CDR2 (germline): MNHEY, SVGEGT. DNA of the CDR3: TGTGCCAGCAGTTGGCAGGGAGGCTGGAGCAATCAGCCCCAGCATTTT. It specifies CASSWQGGWSNQPQHF.

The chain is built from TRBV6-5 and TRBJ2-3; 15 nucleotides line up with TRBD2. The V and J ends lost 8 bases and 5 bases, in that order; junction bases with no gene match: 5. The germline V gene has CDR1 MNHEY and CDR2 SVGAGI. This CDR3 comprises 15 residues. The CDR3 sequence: CASYGLAGGLDTQYF. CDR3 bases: TGTGCCAGCTATGGACTAGCGGGGGGGCTAGATACGCAGTATTTT.

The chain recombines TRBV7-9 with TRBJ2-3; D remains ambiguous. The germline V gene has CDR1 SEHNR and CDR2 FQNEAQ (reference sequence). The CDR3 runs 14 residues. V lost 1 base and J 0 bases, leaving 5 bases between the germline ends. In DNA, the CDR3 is TGTGCCAGCAGCTTAGACAGCAGCACAGATACGCAGTATTTT. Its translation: CASSLDSSTDTQYF.

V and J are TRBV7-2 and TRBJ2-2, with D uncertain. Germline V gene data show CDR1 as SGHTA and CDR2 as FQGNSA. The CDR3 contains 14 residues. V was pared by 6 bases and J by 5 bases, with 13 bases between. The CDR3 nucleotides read TGTGCCAGCAGTTCTTTACCACGGACCGGGGAGCTGTTTTTT. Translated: CASSSLPRTGELFF.